The sequence of this T cell receptor (beta chain) was determined in a study of control samples from healthy donors and cancer patients (TCRdb year 2020). The receptor library was made with the immunoSEQ multiplex PCR assay. Here the immuneACCESS table is served through TCRdb, limited to in-frame sequences with V and J called. Missing clones are a known gap in these copies; in checked studies unresolved V genes cover under half, and the rest lacks a known reason. For this sample there are roughly 120,000 clones; 88% appear just once. The ten largest clones take up around 2.5% of the sample. With respect to this clone: This receptor's antigen is unknown. The sample holds no much larger clone one base away, and base qualities are not on file.

Sequencing was carried out using blood. The receptor comes from a woman in her 70s in good health.

The CDR3 region has the sequence CAIKDRGQNSPLHF. The nucleotides read TGTGCCATCAAAGACAGGGGGCAGAATTCACCCCTCCACTTT. This chain is built from TRBV10-3 and TRBJ1-6; a stretch of 10 junction bases matches TRBD1. Measured from the cysteine to the phenylalanine, the CDR3 is 14 residues long. CDR3 DNA is the only sequence kept; it has 42 bases, read in frame from the first base. CDR1 and CDR2, looked up from the germline V gene, are ENHRY and SYGVKD. V is trimmed back by 7 bases and J by 7 bases, and the junction contains 4 bases that no gene match accounts for.